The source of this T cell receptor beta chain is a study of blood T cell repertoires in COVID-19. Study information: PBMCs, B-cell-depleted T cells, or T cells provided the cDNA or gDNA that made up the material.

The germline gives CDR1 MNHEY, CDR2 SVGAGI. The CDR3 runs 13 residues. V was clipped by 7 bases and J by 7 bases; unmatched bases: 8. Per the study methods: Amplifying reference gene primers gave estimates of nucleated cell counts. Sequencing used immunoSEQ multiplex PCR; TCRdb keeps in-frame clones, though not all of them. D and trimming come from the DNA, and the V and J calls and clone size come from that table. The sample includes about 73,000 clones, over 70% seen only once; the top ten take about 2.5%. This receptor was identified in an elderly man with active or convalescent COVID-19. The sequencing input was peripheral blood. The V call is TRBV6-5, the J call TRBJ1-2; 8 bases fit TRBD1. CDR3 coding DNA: TGTGCCAGCACCCCGGACAGGGTCGCTGGCTACACCTTC. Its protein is CASTPDRVAGYTF.